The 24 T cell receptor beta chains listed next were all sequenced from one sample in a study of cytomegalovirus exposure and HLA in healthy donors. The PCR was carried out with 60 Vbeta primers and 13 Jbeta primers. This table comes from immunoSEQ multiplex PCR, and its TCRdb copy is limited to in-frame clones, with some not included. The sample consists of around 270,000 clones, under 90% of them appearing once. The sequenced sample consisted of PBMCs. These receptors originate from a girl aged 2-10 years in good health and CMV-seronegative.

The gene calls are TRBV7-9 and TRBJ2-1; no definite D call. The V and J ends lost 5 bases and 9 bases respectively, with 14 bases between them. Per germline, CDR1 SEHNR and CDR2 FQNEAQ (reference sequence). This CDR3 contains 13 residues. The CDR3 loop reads CASSPISAFEQFF. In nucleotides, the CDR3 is TGTGCCAGCAGCCCAATCAGCGCTTTTGAGCAGTTCTTC.

DNA of the CDR3: TGTGCCAGCAGCGCGGGGGGGAACACCGGGGAGCTGTTTTTT. Its protein product is CASSAGGNTGELFF. The V gene is TRBV7-3, the J gene TRBJ2-2; 8 bases align to TRBD2. In germline, CDR1 is SGHTA, CDR2 FQGTGA. The CDR3 spans 14 residues. With V trimmed by 5 bases and J by 1 base, 0 bases remained unmatched.

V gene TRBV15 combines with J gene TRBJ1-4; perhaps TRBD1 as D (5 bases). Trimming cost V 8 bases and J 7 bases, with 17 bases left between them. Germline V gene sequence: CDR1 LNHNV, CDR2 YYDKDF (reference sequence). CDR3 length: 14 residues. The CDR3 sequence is CATGKPREREKLFF. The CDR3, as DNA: TGTGCCACCGGAAAACCCAGGGAACGTGAAAAACTGTTTTTT.

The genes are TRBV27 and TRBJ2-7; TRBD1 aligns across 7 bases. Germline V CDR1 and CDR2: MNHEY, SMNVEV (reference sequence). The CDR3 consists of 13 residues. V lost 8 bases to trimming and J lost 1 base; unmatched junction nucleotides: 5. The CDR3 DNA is TGTGCCAGCTCTTCAGGGGGTTCCTACGAGCAGTACTTC. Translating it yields CASSSGGSYEQYF.

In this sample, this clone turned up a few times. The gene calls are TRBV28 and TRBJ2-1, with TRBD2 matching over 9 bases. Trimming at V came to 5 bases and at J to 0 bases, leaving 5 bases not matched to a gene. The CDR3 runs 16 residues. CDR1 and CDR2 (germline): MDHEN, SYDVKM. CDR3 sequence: CASSLLAGSSYNEQFF. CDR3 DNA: TGTGCCAGCAGTCTTCTAGCGGGAAGCTCCTACAATGAGCAGTTCTTC.

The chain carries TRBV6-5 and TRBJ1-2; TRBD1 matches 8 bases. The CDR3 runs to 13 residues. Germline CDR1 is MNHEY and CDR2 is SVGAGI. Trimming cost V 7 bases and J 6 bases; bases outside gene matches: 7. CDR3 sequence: CASKFRTGNGYTF. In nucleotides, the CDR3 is TGTGCCAGCAAATTTAGGACAGGGAATGGCTACACCTTC.

The CDR3 bases are TGTGCCAGCAGCGAGACAGGGGGCGAGGGTGAAAAACTGTTTTTT. Its protein product is CASSETGGEGEKLFF. The chain carries TRBV28 and TRBJ1-4; TRBD1 matches at 10 bases. The CDR3 is made up of 15 amino acids. The junction had 8 bases not matched to a gene; V was cut back by 6 bases and J by 7 bases. Per germline, CDR1 MDHEN and CDR2 SYDVKM.

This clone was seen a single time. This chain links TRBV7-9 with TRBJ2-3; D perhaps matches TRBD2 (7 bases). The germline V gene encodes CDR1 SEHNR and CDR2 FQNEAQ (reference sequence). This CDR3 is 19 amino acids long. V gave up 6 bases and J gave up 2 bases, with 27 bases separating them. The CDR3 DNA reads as TGTGCCAGCAGATCCTCGCGAGGGGGGGACAAGGGTAACACAGATACGCAGTATTTT. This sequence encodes CASRSSRGGDKGNTDTQYF. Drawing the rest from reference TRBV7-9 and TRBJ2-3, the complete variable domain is DTGVSQNPRHKITKRGQNVTFRCDPISEHNRLYWYRQTLGQGPEFLTYFQNEAQLEKSRLLSDRFSAERPKGSFSTLEIQRTEQGDSAMYLCASRSSRGGDKGNTDTQYFGPGTRLTVL.

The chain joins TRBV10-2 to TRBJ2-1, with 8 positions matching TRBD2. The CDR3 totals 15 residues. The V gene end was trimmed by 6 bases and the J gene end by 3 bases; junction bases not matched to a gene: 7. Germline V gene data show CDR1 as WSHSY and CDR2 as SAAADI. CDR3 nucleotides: TGCGCCAGCAGGGTAACCGGGACTAGCTACAATGAGCAGTTCTTC. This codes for CASRVTGTSYNEQFF.

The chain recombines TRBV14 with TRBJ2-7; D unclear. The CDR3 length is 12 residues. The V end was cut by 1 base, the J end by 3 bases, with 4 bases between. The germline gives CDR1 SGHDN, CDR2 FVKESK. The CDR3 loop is CASSQGSYEQYF. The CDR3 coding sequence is TGTGCCAGCAGCCAAGGGAGCTACGAGCAGTACTTC.

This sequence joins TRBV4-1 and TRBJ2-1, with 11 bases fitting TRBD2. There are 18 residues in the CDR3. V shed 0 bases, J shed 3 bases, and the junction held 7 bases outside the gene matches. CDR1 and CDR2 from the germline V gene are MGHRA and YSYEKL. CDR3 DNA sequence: TGCGCCAGCAGCCAAGATCGGGGACTAGCGGAGAGCTACAATGAGCAGTTCTTC. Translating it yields CASSQDRGLAESYNEQFF.

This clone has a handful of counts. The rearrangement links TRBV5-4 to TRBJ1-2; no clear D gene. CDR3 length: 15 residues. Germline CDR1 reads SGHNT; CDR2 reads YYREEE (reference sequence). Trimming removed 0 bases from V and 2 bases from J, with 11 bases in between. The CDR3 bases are TGTGCCAGCAGCTTGGGGCCCTTTAACAACTATGGCTACACCTTC. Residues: CASSLGPFNNYGYTF.

This CDR3 is CASMGLNIQYF. DNA for the CDR3: TGTGCCAGCATGGGACTGAACATTCAGTACTTC. The gene calls are TRBV2 and TRBJ2-4; D possibly corresponds to TRBD2 (6 bases). V lost 7 bases and J 7 bases, leaving 8 bases between the germline ends. This CDR3 has 11 residues. Germline lookup yields CDR1 SNHLY and CDR2 FYNNEI.

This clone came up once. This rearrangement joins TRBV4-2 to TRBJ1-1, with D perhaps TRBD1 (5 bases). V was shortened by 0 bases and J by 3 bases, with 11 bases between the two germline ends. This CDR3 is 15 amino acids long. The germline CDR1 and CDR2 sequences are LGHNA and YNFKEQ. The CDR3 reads CASSQDSPGYTEAFF. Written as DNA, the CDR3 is TGTGCCAGCAGCCAAGATAGTCCAGGGTACACTGAAGCTTTCTTT.

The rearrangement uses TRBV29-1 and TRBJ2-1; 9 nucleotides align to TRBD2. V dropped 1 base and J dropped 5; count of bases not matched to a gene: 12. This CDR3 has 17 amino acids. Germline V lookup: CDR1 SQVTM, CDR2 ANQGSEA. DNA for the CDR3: TGCAGCGTTGAAGGGCTAGCGGGACCCAATTGGGACAATGAGCAGTTCTTC. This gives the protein CSVEGLAGPNWDNEQFF.

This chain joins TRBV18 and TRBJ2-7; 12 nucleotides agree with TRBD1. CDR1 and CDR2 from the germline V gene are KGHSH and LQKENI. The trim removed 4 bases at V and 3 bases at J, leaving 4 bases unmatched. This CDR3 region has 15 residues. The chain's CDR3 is CASSRGTGGGYEQYF. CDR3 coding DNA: TGTGCCAGCTCACGCGGGACAGGGGGCGGCTACGAGCAGTACTTC. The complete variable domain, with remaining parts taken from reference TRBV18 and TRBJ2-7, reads NAGVMQNPRHLVRRRGQEARLRCSPMKGHSHVYWYRQLPEEGLKFMVYLQKENIIDESGMPKERFSAEFPKEGPSILRIQQVVRGDSAAYFCASSRGTGGGYEQYFGPGTRLTVT.

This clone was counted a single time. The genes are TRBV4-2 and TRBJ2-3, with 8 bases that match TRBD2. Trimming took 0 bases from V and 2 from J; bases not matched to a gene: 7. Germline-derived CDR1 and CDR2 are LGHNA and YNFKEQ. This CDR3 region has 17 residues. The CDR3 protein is CASSQELSGGPTDTQYF. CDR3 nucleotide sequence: TGTGCCAGCAGCCAAGAGTTAAGCGGGGGACCCACAGATACGCAGTATTTT.

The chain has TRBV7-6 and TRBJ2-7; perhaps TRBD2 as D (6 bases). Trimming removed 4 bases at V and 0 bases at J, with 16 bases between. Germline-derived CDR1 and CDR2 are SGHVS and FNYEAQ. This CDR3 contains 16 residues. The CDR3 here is CASSSGGPGLSYEQYF. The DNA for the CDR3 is TGTGCCAGCAGCTCCGGAGGGCCAGGGCTCTCCTACGAGCAGTACTTC. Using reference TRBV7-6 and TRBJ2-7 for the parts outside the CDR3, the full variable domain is GAGVSQSPRYKVTKRGQDVALRCDPISGHVSLYWYRQALGQGPEFLTYFNYEAQQDKSGLPNDRFSAERPEGSISTLTIQRTEQRDSAMYRCASSSGGPGLSYEQYFGPGTRLTVT.

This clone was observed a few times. The CDR3 sequence is CASSLYRGDTEAFF. CDR3 DNA sequence: TGTGCCAGCAGTTTATACAGGGGAGACACTGAAGCTTTCTTT. The V gene is TRBV27, the J gene TRBJ1-1; 7 nucleotides agree with TRBD1. CDR1 MNHEY and CDR2 SMNVEV come from the germline V gene (reference sequence). This CDR3 is built from 14 residues. V lost 1 base and J lost 3; bases outside the gene matches: 2.

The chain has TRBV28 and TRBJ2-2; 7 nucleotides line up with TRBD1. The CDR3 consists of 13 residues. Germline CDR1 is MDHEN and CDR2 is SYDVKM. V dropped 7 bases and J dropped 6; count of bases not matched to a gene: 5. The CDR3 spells CASNFRGPGELFF. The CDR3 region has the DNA TGTGCCAGCAACTTTAGGGGGCCCGGGGAGCTGTTTTTT.

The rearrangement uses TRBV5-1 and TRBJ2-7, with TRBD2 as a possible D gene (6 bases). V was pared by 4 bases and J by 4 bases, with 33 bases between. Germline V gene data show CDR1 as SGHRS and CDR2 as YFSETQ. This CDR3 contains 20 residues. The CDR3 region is CASSPIGGTGPRDGTYEQYF. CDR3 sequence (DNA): TGCGCCAGCAGCCCTATCGGCGGGACGGGCCCTCGGGACGGTACGTACGAGCAGTACTTC.

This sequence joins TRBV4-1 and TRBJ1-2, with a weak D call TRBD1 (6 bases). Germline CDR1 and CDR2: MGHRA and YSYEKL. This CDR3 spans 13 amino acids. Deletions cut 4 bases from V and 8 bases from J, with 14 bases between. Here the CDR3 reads CASSPWTDGGYTF. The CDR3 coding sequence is TGCGCCAGCAGCCCCTGGACAGACGGGGGCTACACCTTC.

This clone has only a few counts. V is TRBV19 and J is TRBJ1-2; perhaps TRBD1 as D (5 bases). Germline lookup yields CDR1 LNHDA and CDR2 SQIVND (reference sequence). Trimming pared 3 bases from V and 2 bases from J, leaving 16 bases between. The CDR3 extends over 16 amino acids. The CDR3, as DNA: TGTGCCAGTAGTATTCGGGTCAGGGCGTTCAACTATGGCTACACCTTC. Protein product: CASSIRVRAFNYGYTF. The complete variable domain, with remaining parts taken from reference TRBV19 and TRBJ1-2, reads DGGITQSPKYLFRKEGQNVTLSCEQNLNHDAMYWYRQDPGQGLRLIYYSQIVNDFQKGDIAEGYSVSREKKESFPLTVTSAQKNPTAFYLCASSIRVRAFNYGYTFGSGTRLTVV.

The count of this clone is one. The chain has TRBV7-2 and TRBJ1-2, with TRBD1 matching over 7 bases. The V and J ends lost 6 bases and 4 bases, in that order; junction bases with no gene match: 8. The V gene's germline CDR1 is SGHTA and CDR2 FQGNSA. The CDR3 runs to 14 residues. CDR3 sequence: CASRAGTAFYGYTF. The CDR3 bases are TGTGCCAGCAGAGCCGGGACAGCTTTCTATGGCTACACCTTC.